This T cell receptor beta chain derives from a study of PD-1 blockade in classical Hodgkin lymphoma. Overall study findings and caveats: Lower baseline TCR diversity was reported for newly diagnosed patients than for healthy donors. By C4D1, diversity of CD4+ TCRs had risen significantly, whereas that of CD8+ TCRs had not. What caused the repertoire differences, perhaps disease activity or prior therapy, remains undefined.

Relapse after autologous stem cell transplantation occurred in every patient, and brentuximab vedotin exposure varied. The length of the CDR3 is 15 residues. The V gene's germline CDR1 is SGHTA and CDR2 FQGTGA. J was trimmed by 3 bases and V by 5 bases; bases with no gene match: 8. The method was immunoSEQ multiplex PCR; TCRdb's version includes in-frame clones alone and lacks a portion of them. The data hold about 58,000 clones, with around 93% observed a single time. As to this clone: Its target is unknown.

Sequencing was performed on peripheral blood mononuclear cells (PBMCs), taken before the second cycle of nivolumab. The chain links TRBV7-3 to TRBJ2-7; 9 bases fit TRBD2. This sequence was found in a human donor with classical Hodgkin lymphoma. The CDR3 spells CASSVLAGVGYEQYF. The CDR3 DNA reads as TGTGCCAGCAGCGTTTTAGCGGGAGTCGGCTACGAGCAGTACTTC. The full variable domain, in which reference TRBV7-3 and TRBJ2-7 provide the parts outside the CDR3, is GAGVSQTPSNKVTEKGKYVELRCDPISGHTALYWYRQSLGQGPEFLIYFQGTGAADDSGLPNDRFFAVRPEGSVSTLKIQRTERGDSAVYLCASSVLAGVGYEQYFGPGTRLTVT.